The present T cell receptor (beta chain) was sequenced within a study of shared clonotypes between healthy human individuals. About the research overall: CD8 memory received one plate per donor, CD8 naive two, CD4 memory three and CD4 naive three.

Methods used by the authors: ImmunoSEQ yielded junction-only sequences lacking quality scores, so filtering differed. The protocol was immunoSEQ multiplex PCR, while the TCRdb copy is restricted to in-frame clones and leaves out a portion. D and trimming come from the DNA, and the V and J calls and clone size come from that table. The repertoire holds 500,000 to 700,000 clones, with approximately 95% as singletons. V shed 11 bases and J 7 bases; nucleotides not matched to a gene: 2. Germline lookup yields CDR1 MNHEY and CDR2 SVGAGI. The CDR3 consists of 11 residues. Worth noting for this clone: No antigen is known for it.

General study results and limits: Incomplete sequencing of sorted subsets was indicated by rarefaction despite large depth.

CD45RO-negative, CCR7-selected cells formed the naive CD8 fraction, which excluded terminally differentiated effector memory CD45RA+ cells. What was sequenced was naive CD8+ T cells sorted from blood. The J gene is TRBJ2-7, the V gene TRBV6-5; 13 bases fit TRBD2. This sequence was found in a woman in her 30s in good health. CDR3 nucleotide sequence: TGTGCCGCGGGACTAGCGGGAGAGCAGTACTTC. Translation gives CAAGLAGEQYF.